The 17 T cell receptor beta chains listed next were all sequenced from one sample in a study of spatial heterogeneity in lung cancer. Specified time point: sample taken at primary tumor resection. Sequencing covered unsorted whole RNA taken from tumor, nontumor lung or frozen PBMC. TCRdb called the 5' RACE reads again in MiXCR, with one record for every CDR3 protein. The table includes tens of thousands of distinct CDR3 sequences, roughly 12% detected once. Material: PBMCs, obtained at surgery. The receptor set was obtained from a male donor with early-stage non-small cell lung cancer.

This clonotype occurred a few times. The genes are TRBV2 and TRBJ2-1; TRBD1 matches at 7 bases. CDR1 is SNHLY and CDR2 is FYNNEI in the germline V gene. V gave up 0 bases and J gave up 5 bases; unmatched junction bases: 7. This CDR3 comprises 16 residues. CDR3 sequence (DNA): TGTGCCAGCAGTGAAGCGACAGGGCGTAATAACAATGAGCAGTTCTTC. This sequence encodes CASSEATGRNNNEQFF.

This clonotype was recorded many times. The chain's CDR3 is CASSVDPTFQNEQFF. CDR3 DNA sequence: TGTGCCAGCAGCGTAGACCCGACCTTTCAGAATGAGCAGTTCTTC. This sequence joins TRBV9 and TRBJ2-1; D is unclear. The CDR3 spans 15 residues. Germline V lookup: CDR1 SGDLS, CDR2 YYNGEE. Trimming stripped 0 bases from V and 7 bases from J, with 14 bases between.

This clonotype was seen a few times. The chain's CDR3 is CASSVRGGYEQYF. The CDR3 DNA follows: TGTGCCAGCAGTGTAAGGGGGGGCTACGAGCAGTACTTC. V gene TRBV27 combines with J gene TRBJ2-7; D possibly corresponds to TRBD2 (7 bases). The CDR3 covers 13 residues. V was shortened by 5 bases and J by 3 bases, with 11 bases between the two germline ends. From germline, CDR1 is MNHEY and CDR2 SMNVEV (reference sequence).

This clonotype was seen many times. The rearrangement joins TRBV4-1 to TRBJ2-7; 9 bases line up with TRBD2. Losses at the gene ends were 6 bases for V and 2 bases for J; bases not matched to a gene: 8. The CDR3 totals 15 residues. The V gene's germline CDR1 is MGHRA and CDR2 YSYEKL. The CDR3: CASSLLRGGTYEQYF. CDR3 sequence (DNA): TGCGCCAGCAGTCTACTGCGGGGGGGAACCTACGAGCAGTACTTC.

This clonotype was picked up many times. The J gene is TRBJ1-6, the V gene TRBV9, with D maybe TRBD1 (5 bases). Germline values: CDR1 SGDLS, CDR2 YYNGEE. CDR3 length: 14 amino acids. The V end lost 3 bases, the J end lost 7 bases, and 11 bases lay between the germline ends. CDR3 bases: TGTGCCAGCAGCGCCAGGGAAGCGAATTCACCCCTCCACTTT. Encoded protein: CASSAREANSPLHF.

The rearrangement links TRBV5-1 to TRBJ2-3, with unresolved D. CDR3 size: 13 residues. Germline lookup yields CDR1 SGHRS and CDR2 YFSETQ. The V end lost 2 bases, the J end lost 1 base, and 5 bases lay between the germline ends. CDR3 coding DNA: TGCGCCAGCAGCTTCAGTGGCACAGATACGCAGTATTTT. Amino acids: CASSFSGTDTQYF.

The chain links TRBV7-2 to TRBJ1-5, with 9 bases identical to TRBD1. The CDR3 contains 14 residues. Germline CDR1 reads SGHTA; CDR2 reads FQGNSA. Germline trimming cut 4 bases from V and 4 bases from J; bases unmatched to any gene: 2. The DNA for the CDR3 is TGTGCCAGCAGCTGGACAGGGGCAAATCAGCCCCAGCATTTT. Its translation: CASSWTGANQPQHF.

The chain uses TRBV4-3 and TRBJ2-1, with D maybe TRBD2 (6 bases). The CDR3 extends over 12 amino acids. The germline V gene encodes CDR1 LGHNA and CDR2 YSLEER. The ends were cut back, 0 bases at V and 13 bases at J, with 10 bases in the middle. The CDR3 region is CASSQDYGSQFF. The DNA of the CDR3 is TGCGCCAGCAGCCAAGATTACGGGAGTCAGTTCTTC.

This clonotype has only a few counts. CDR3 amino acids: CSARDPGRGGTSTDTQYF. The CDR3 region has the DNA TGCAGTGCTAGAGACCCGGGACGCGGGGGAACTAGCACAGATACGCAGTATTTT. The J gene is TRBJ2-3, the V gene TRBV20-1; 7 bases map to TRBD2. The CDR3 covers 18 residues. Looked up from germline, CDR1 is DFQATT and CDR2 is SNEGSKA (reference sequence). The J segment lost 0 bases and the V segment lost 0 bases, leaving 12 bases of the junction unmatched.

The chain combines TRBV3-1 with TRBJ2-2; the match to TRBD1 covers 8 bases. This CDR3 is 16 amino acids long. Germline V gene data show CDR1 as LGHDT and CDR2 as YNNKEL (reference sequence). The J segment lost 4 bases and the V segment lost 0 bases, leaving 4 bases of the junction unmatched. The CDR3 region is CASSQDQGAITGELFF. The CDR3 DNA reads TGTGCCAGCAGCCAAGATCAGGGGGCGATCACCGGGGAGCTGTTTTTT.

In its sample, this clonotype was seen many times. The V and J genes are TRBV10-3 and TRBJ1-2, with 9 bases fitting TRBD1. The CDR3 contains 14 residues. V was pared by 6 bases and J by 7 bases, with 9 bases of the junction left unmatched. Germline assignment: CDR1 ENHRY and CDR2 SYGVKD. CDR3 residues: CAISSGTGSVGYTF. The DNA for the CDR3 is TGTGCCATCAGCTCCGGGACAGGGTCCGTTGGCTACACCTTC.

As for this clonotype: Since no conserved phenylalanine or tryptophan closes the CDR3, a read error is the likely cause. The chain carries TRBV18 and TRBJ1-5; no definite D call. The CDR3 length is 13 residues. Germline V gene data show CDR1 as KGHSH and CDR2 as LQKENI. Trimming cost V 3 bases and J 0 bases, with 3 bases left between them. The CDR3: CASSPDSNQPQHL. The CDR3 DNA reads TGTGCCAGCTCACCCGATAGCAATCAGCCCCAGCATCTT.

The rearrangement uses TRBV6-6 and TRBJ2-2; the match to TRBD2 covers 8 bases. Germline V gene data show CDR1 as MNHNY and CDR2 as SVGAGI (reference sequence). This CDR3 spans 14 amino acids. Germline trimming cut 4 bases from V and 7 bases from J; bases unmatched to any gene: 5. The CDR3 DNA follows: TGTGCCAGCAGTTCAGGGACTAGGCGCGGGGAGCTGTTTTTT. This gives the protein CASSSGTRRGELFF.

The CDR3 loop is CASSQGLISEQFF. In DNA, the CDR3 is TGTGCCAGCAGTCAGGGTCTAATAAGTGAGCAGTTCTTC. The rearrangement joins TRBV12-3 or TRBV12-4 to TRBJ2-1; weak D call: TRBD1 (5 bases). The ends were cut back, 5 bases at V and 9 bases at J, with 14 bases in the middle. This CDR3 is 13 amino acids long.

This clonotype occurred many times. V gene TRBV4-3 combines with J gene TRBJ2-5; weak D call: TRBD2 (5 bases). Trimming took 0 bases from V and 2 from J, leaving 16 bases between them. The CDR3 runs to 17 residues. Germline CDR1 and CDR2: LGHNA and YSLEER. This CDR3 reads CASSQDIIRGLQETQYF. CDR3 bases: TGCGCCAGCAGCCAAGACATTATCCGGGGTCTTCAAGAGACCCAGTACTTC.

The chain has TRBV7-2 and TRBJ2-2, with 16 bases that match TRBD2. Germline loops: CDR1 SGHTA, CDR2 FQGNSA. The CDR3 runs to 17 residues. The V segment lost 5 bases and the J segment 5 bases; nucleotides outside the gene matches: 5. The chain's CDR3 is CASSAKGLAGGTGELFF. CDR3 coding DNA: TGTGCCAGCAGCGCGAAGGGACTAGCGGGAGGGACCGGGGAGCTGTTTTTT.

The sample holds many counts of this clonotype. This chain links TRBV6-2 or TRBV6-3 with TRBJ2-6; D ambiguous. The CDR3 is made up of 14 amino acids. Per the germline V gene, CDR1 is MNHEY and CDR2 is SVGEGT. Trimming took 7 bases from V and 0 from J, leaving 7 bases between them. The CDR3 DNA is TGTGCCAGCACTAAGAGCTCTGGGGCCAACGTCCTGACTTTC. Translated: CASTKSSGANVLTF.